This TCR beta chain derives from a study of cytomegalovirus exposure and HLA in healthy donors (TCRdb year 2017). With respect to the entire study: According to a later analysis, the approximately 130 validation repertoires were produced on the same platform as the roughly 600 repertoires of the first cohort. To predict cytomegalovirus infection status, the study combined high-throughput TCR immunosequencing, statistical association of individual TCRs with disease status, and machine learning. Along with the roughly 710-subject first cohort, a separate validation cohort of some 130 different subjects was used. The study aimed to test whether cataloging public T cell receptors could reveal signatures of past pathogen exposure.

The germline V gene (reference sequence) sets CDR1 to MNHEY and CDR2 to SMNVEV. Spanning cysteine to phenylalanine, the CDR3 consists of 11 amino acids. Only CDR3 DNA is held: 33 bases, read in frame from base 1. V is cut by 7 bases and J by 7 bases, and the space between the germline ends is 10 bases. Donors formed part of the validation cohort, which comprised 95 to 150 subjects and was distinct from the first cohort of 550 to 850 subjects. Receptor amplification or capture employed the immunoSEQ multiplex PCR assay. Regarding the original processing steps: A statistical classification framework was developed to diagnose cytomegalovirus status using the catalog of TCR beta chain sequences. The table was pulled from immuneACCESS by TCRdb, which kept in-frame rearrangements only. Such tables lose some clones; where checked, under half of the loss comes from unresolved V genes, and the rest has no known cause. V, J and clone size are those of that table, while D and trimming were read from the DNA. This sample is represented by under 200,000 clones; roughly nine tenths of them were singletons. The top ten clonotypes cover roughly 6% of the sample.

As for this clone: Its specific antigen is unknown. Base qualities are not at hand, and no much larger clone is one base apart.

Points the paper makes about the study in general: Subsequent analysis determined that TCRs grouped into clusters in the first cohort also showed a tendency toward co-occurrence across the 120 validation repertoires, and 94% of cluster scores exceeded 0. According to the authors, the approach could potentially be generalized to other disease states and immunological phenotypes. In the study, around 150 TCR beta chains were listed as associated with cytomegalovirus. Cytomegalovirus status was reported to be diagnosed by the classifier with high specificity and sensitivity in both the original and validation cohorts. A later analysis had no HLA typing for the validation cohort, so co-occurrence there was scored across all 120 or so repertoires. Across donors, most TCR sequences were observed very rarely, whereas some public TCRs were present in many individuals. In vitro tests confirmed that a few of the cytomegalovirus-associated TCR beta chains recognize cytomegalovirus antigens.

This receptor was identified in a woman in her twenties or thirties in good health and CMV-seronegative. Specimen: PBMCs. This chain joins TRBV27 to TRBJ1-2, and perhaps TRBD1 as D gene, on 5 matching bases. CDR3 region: CASTGGVGYTF. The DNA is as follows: TGTGCCAGCACCGGAGGGGTTGGCTACACCTTC.